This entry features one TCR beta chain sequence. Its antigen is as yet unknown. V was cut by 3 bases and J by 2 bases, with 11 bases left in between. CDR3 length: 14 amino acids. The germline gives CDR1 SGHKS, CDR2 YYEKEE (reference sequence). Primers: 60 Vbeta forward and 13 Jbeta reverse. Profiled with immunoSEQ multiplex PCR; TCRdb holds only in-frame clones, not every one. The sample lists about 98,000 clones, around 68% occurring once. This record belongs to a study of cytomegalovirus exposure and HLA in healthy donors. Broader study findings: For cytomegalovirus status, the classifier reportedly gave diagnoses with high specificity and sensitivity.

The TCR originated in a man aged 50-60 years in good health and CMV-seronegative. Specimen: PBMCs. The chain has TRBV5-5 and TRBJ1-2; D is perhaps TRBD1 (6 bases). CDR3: CASSSSDRNYGYTF. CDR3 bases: TGTGCCAGCAGCTCGTCGGACAGAAACTATGGCTACACCTTC.